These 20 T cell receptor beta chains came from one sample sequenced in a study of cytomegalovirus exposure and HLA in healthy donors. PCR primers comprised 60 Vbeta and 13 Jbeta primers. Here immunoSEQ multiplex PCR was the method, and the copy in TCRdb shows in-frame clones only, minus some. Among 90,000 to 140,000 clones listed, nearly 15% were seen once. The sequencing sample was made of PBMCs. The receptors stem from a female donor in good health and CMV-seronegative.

The CDR3 nucleotides are TGTGCCAGAAGCTTGGGGTCACTAGCGGGAGGGCCAAATGAGCAGTTCTTC. Amino acids: CARSLGSLAGGPNEQFF. This chain uses TRBV5-3 with TRBJ2-1; 13 bases fit TRBD2. TRBV5-3 belongs to the ORF category, with a function that is uncertain. The CDR3 loop spans 17 amino acids. The trim removed 0 bases at V and 7 bases at J, leaving 7 bases unmatched.

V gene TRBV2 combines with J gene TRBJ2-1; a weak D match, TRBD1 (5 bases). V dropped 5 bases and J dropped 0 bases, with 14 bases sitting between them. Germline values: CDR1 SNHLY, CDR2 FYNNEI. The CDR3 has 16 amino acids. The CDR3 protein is CASSRLDRVSYNEQFF. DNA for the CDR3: TGTGCCAGCAGTCGACTCGACAGAGTCTCCTACAATGAGCAGTTCTTC. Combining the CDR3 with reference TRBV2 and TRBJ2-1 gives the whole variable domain EPEVTQTPSHQVTQMGQEVILRCVPISNHLYFYWYRQILGQKVEFLVSFYNNEISEKSEIFDDQFSVERPDGSNFTLKIRSTKLEDSAMYFCASSRLDRVSYNEQFFGPGTRLTVL.

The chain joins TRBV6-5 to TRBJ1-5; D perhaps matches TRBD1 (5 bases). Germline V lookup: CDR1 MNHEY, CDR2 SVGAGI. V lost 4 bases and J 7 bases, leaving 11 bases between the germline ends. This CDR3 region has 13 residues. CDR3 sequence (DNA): TGTGCCAGCAGTTTCGGGGGATCACAGCCCCAGCATTTT. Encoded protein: CASSFGGSQPQHF.

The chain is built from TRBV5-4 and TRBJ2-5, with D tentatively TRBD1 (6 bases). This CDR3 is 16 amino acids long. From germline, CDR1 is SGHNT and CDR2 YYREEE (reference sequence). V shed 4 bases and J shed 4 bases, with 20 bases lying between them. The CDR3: CASSSAVGQQTETQYF. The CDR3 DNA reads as TGTGCCAGCAGCAGCGCCGTTGGACAGCAAACAGAGACCCAGTACTTC.

In DNA, the CDR3 is TGTGCCAGCAGCTTAGCTTCGGGACTAGCGGGAGTACACACAGATACGCAGTATTTT. Protein: CASSLASGLAGVHTDTQYF. This chain joins TRBV7-2 and TRBJ2-3, with 14 bases identical to TRBD2. Losses at the gene ends were 0 bases for V and 2 bases for J; bases not matched to a gene: 7. Germline CDR1 is SGHTA and CDR2 is FQGNSA. The CDR3 covers 19 residues.

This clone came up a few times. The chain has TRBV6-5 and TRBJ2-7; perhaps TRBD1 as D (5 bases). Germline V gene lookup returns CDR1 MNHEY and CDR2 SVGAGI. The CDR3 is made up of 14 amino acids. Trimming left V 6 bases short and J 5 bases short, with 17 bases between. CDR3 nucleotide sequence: TGTGCCAGCAGCCCCGGCCTCCTAGGGGACGAGCAGTACTTC. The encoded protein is CASSPGLLGDEQYF.

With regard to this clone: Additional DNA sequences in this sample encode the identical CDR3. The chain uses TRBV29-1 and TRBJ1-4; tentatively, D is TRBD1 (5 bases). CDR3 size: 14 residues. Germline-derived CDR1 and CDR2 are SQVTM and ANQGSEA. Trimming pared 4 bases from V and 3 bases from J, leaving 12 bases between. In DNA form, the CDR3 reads TGCAGCGTTGTCCTGGGGCGGTCTAATGAAAAACTGTTTTTT. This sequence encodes CSVVLGRSNEKLFF.

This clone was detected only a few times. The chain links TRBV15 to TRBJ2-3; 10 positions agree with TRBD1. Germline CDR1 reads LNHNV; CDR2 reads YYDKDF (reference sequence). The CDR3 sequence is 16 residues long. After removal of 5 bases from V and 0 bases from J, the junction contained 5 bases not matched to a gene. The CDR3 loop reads CATSRRQGASTDTQYF. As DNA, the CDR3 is TGTGCCACCAGCCGTCGACAGGGGGCTAGCACAGATACGCAGTATTTT.

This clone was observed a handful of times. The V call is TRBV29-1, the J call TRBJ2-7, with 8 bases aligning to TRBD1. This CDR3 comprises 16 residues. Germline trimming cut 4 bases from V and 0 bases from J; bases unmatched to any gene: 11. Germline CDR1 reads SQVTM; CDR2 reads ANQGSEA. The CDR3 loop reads CSVVPLRDRSSYEQYF. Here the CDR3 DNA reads TGCAGCGTTGTCCCCTTACGGGACAGGAGCTCCTACGAGCAGTACTTC.

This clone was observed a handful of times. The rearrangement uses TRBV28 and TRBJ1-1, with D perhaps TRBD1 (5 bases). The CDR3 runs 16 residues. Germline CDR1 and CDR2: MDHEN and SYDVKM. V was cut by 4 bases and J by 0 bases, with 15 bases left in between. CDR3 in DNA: TGTGCCAGCAGTTCCTTAAGGGGCCGCATGAACACTGAAGCTTTCTTT. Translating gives CASSSLRGRMNTEAFF. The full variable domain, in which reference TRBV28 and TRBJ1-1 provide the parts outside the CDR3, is DVKVTQSSRYLVKRTGEKVFLECVQDMDHENMFWYRQDPGLGLRLIYFSYDVKMKEKGDIPEGYSVSREKKERFSLILESASTNQTSMYLCASSSLRGRMNTEAFFGQGTRLTVV.

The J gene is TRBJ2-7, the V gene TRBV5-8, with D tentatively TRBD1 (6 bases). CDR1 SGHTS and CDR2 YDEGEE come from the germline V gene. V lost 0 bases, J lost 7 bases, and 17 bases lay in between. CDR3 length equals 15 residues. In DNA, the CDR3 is TGTGCCAGCAGCTTGGAAATAACAGGGTACGGGGAGCAGTACTTC. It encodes CASSLEITGYGEQYF.

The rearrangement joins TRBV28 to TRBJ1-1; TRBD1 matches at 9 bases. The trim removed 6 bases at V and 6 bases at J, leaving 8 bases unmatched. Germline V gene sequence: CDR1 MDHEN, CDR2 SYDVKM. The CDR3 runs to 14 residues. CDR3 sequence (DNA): TGTGCCAGCAGCCTTACAGGGGGCCTTGCTGAAGCTTTCTTT. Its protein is CASSLTGGLAEAFF.

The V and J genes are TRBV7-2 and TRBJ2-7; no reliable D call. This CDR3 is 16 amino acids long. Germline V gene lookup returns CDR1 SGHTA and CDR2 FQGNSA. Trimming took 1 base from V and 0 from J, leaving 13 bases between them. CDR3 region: CASSLGGWRSSYEQYF. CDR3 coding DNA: TGTGCCAGCAGCTTAGGAGGCTGGAGAAGCTCCTACGAGCAGTACTTC. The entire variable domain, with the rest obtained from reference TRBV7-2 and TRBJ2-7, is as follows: GAGVSQSPSNKVTEKGKDVELRCDPISGHTALYWYRQSLGQGLEFLIYFQGNSAPDKSGLPSDRFSAERTGGSVSTLTIQRTQQEDSAVYLCASSLGGWRSSYEQYFGPGTRLTVT.

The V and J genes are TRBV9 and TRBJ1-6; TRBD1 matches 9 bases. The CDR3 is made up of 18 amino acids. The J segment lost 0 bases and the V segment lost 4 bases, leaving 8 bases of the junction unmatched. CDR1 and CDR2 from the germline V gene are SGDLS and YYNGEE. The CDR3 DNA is TGTGCCAGCAGCCGTGGACAGGGGCGAAGCTCCTATAATTCACCCCTCCACTTT. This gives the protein CASSRGQGRSSYNSPLHF. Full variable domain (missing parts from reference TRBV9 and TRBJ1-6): DSGVTQTPKHLITATGQRVTLRCSPRSGDLSVYWYQQSLDQGLQFLIQYYNGEERAKGNILERFSAQQFPDLHSELNLSSLELGDSALYFCASSRGQGRSSYNSPLHFGNGTRLTVT.

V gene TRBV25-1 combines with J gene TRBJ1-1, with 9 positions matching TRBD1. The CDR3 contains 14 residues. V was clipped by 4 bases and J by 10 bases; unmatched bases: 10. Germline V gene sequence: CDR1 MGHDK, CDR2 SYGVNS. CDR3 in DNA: TGTGCCAGCAGTGCCACCGGGACAGGGAGGGTAGCTTTCTTT. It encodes CASSATGTGRVAFF.

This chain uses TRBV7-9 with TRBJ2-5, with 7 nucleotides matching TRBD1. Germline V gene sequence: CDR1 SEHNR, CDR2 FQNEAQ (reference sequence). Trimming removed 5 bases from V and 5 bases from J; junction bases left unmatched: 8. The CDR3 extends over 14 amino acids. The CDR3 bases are TGTGCCAGCAGCCCCCGACAGGGTGGGGAGACCCAGTACTTC. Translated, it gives CASSPRQGGETQYF.

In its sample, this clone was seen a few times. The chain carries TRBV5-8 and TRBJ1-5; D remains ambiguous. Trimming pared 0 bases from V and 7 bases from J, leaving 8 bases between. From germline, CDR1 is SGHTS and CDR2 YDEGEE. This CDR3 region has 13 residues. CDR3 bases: TGTGCCAGCAGCTTGGAGCCGGGACAGCCCCAGCATTTT. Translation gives CASSLEPGQPQHF.

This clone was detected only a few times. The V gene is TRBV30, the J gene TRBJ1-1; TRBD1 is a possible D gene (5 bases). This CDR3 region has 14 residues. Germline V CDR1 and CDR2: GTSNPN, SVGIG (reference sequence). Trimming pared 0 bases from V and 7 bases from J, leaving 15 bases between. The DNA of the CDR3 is TGTGCCTGGAGTGTGGGGGGATCCGTCCATGAAGCTTTCTTT. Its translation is CAWSVGGSVHEAFF.

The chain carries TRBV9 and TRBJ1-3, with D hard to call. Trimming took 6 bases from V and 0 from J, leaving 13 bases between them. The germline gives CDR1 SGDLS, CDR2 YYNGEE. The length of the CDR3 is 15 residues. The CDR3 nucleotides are TGTGCCAGCAAATCAGATCTCAACTCTGGAAACACCATATATTTT. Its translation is CASKSDLNSGNTIYF.

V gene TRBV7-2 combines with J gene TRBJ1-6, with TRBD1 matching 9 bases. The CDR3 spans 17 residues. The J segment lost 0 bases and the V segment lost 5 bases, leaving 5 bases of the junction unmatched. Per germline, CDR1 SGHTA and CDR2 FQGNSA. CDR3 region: CASSKDRGSSYNSPLHF. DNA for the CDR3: TGTGCCAGCAGCAAGGACAGGGGTAGCTCCTATAATTCACCCCTCCACTTT.